A selection of T cell receptor beta chains follows, all from one sample in a study of T cells after yellow fever vaccination. TCRdb processed the 5' RACE reads anew with MiXCR; each CDR3 protein has one entry. The sample holds some 350,000 distinct CDR3 sequences, 3% to 4.5% seen once. The sequencing used PBMCs, collected 5 days after the yellow fever booster vaccination. Source of these receptors: a man aged 18 to 29 who received the YFV17D yellow fever vaccine. CDR3s include the opening cysteine and the closing phenylalanine or tryptophan. The D gene is left open where the match is weak. Size tells how often a clone was seen (once, few, many) or the class of an expanded clone, and some rows leave it out.

.	TRBD1	TRBV7-9	TRBJ1-6	TGTGCCAGCAGCTTAGCCAGTCGAAGTACAGGGGCCCTCCACTTT	CASSLASRSTGALHF
few	.	TRBV12-3/TRBV12-4	TRBJ2-7	TGTGCCAGCAGGCCCCGAGGGTTTCACGAGCAGTACTTC	CASRPRGFHEQYF
many	.	TRBV9	TRBJ2-5	TGTGCCAGCAGGCCAGGGGTTTGGGAGACCCAGTACTTC	CASRPGVWETQYF
.	TRBD1	TRBV5-1	TRBJ2-5	TGCGCCAGCAGCTCGACAGGGCCCCAAGAGACCCAGTACTTC	CASSSTGPQETQYF
few	TRBD1	TRBV5-1	TRBJ2-5	TGCGCCAGCAGCTTGGGGGGGACAGCGTACCAAGAGACCCAGTACTTC	CASSLGGTAYQETQYF
.	TRBD1	TRBV18	TRBJ1-1	TGTGCCAGCTCACCTAACTCAGGGGGCTGGTACACTGAAGCTTTCTTT	CASSPNSGGWYTEAFF
.	TRBD1	TRBV4-3	TRBJ2-7	TGCGCCAGCAGCTCACGCCGGGACAGGGTCTACGAGCAGTACTTC	CASSSRRDRVYEQYF
.	.	TRBV7-9	TRBJ2-1	TGTGCCAGCAGCCCTGATTGGGCTGGGGCCTACAATGAGCAGTTCTTC	CASSPDWAGAYNEQFF
few	.	TRBV5-1	TRBJ1-1	TGCGCCAGCAGCTTGGGCAGGGGCCGGGGAGCTTTCTTT	CASSLGRGRGAFF
many	.	TRBV7-2	TRBJ1-5	TGTGCCAGCAGCTCCGGGACAAGGGAGAATCAGCCCCAGCATTTT	CASSSGTRENQPQHF
few	.	TRBV12-3/TRBV12-4	TRBJ2-7	TGTGCCAGCAGTTTCAGTGGCAGGCCCTACGAGCAGTACTTC	CASSFSGRPYEQYF
many	TRBD1	TRBV7-2	TRBJ1-3	TGTGCCAGCAGCTTGGCACCCCAGGGGGCTGGAAACACCATATATTTT	CASSLAPQGAGNTIYF
few	TRBD2	TRBV27	TRBJ2-7	TGTGCCAGCAGTTTGGGCGGGGGGGGGCTCGTCGAGCAGTACTTC	CASSLGGGGLVEQYF
few	TRBD1	TRBV10-3	TRBJ2-5	TGTGCCATCAGTTCGGACAGGGGGCATCAAGAGACCCAGTACTTC	CAISSDRGHQETQYF
.	.	TRBV20-1	TRBJ1-1	TGCAGTGCTAGAGCCCTAGGGAGCCCAGCTTTCTTT	CSARALGSPAFF
few	TRBD1	TRBV5-1	TRBJ2-3	TGCGCCAGCAGCGTACAGGGGGGTAAAGATACGCAGTATTTT	CASSVQGGKDTQYF
.	.	TRBV5-1	TRBJ2-6	TGCGCCAGCAGCCCGCGGCCAGATGGGGCCAACGTCCTGACTTTC	CASSPRPDGANVLTF
.	.	TRBV29-1	TRBJ1-1	TGCAGCGTTGTGATAGGGCGCGAAAAGACTGAAGCTTTCTTT	CSVVIGREKTEAFF
many	.	TRBV4-3	TRBJ1-4	TGCGCCAGCAGCCAATTCCGGGAAGTTGGAAAACTGTTTTTT	CASSQFREVGKLFF
many	.	TRBV29-1	TRBJ2-3	TGCAGCGTTGATAAGAGTACTAGCACAGATACGCAGTATTTT	CSVDKSTSTDTQYF